This T cell receptor (beta chain) was documented in a study of cytomegalovirus exposure and HLA in healthy donors. Study-level information: Among the 300 to 500 donors who were genotyped, 81% fell in the genetic ancestry cluster that is associated with self-reported Caucasian donors.

PCR employed 60 Vbeta and 13 Jbeta primers. The protocol was immunoSEQ multiplex PCR, while the TCRdb copy is restricted to in-frame clones and leaves out a portion. Its clone listing holds about 79,000 clones. Nominally healthy donors provided the samples, though records likely missed some immune exposures. Points from the study as a whole: TCR beta chains associated with HLA were, in a later analysis, more clonally expanded than equally common others. Confirmation was obtained in vitro that a few CMV-associated chains are specific for CMV antigens.

A word on this clone: Its target is not known.

CDR1 and CDR2 from the germline V gene are LGHNT and FRNRAP. This CDR3 region has 13 residues. Trimming pared 2 bases from V and 2 bases from J, leaving 4 bases between. Sequencing was performed on PBMCs. The chain links TRBV12-5 to TRBJ1-3; D is ambiguous. The TCR sequence derives from a young man in good health and CMV-seronegative. The DNA of the CDR3 is TGTGCTAGTGGTTTGCTACCTGGAAACACCATATATTTT. Its translation is CASGLLPGNTIYF.